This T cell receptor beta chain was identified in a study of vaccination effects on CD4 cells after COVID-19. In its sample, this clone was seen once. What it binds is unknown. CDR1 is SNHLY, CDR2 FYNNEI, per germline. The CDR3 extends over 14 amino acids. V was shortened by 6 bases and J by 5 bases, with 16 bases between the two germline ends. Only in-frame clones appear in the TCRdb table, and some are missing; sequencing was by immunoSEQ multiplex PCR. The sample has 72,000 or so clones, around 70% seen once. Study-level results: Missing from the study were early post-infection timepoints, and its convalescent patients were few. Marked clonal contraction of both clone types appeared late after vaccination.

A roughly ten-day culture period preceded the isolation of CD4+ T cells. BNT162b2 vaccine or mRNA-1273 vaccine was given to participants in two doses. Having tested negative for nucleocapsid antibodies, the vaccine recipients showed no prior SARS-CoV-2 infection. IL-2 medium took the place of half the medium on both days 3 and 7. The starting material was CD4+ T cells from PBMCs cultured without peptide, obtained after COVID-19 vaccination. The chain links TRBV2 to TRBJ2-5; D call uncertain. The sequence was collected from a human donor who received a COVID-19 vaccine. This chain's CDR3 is CASRKGPELETQYF. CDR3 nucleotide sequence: TGTGCCAGCAGGAAAGGGCCGGAGCTGGAGACCCAGTACTTC.